Detailed here is one T cell receptor beta chain. Germline assignment: CDR1 SEHNR and CDR2 FQNEAQ (reference sequence). Deletions cut 2 bases from V and 8 bases from J, with 15 bases between. CDR3 length: 14 residues. Produced via immunoSEQ multiplex PCR; TCRdb's table is partial and in-frame only. The profile covers around 130,000 clones, with 70% to 90% appearing a single time and 9.5% to 15% taken by the ten largest. The sample originates from a study of T cell responses to AZD1222 COVID-19 vaccine. The chain combines TRBV7-9 with TRBJ1-1; D unresolved. The sequenced sample was peripheral blood, obtained on day 0 of AZD1222 vaccination. The source is an adult in good health. The DNA of the CDR3 is TGTGCCAGCAGCTTAAGCCCTGAAGGCAGAGAAGCTTTCTTT. Translating it yields CASSLSPEGREAFF.